The rows below give T cell receptor beta chains drawn from one sample of a study of T cell responses to AZD1222 COVID-19 vaccine. Clones were read by immunoSEQ multiplex PCR, and TCRdb kept only the in-frame ones, dropping some. The sample has about 130,000 clones, roughly 88% seen once. The sample consisted of peripheral blood, taken on day 0 of AZD1222 vaccination. These receptors all come from an adult in good health. Each CDR3 is given with its conserved first and last residue. Fields, in order: CDR3 DNA, CDR3 protein, J gene, D gene, clone size, V gene. The D gene is left open where the match is weak. The size of a clone is reported for some rows only, either as once, few or many, or as a class for expanded clones.

TGTGCCAGCTCAAGCGACAGGGTTTTCTCCTATAATTCACCCCTCCACTTT CASSSDRVFSYNSPLHF TRBJ1-6 TRBD1 NA TRBV18
TGTGCCAGCAGCAAAGGCCTAGCGGGAGGGCTCCATGAGCAGTTCTTC CASSKGLAGGLHEQFF TRBJ2-1 NA once TRBV21-1
TGTGCCAGCAGTAATAGACTAGCGGGAGGCCTAGAGACCCAGTACTTC CASSNRLAGGLETQYF TRBJ2-5 NA NA TRBV21-1
TGTGCCAGCAGTTTCTTCACAGATACGCAGTATTTT CASSFFTDTQYF TRBJ2-3 NA NA TRBV6-4
TGTGCCAGCAGCCCTTCCGGGAGCCGTGGAAACACCATATATTTT CASSPSGSRGNTIYF TRBJ1-3 NA once TRBV3-1/TRBV3-2
TGTGCCTGGACCCAGGGACGGGACTATGGCTACACCTTC CAWTQGRDYGYTF TRBJ1-2 NA NA TRBV30
TGTGCCAGCAGAAGAAACCGGGACGGCCCCAACGAGCAGTACTTC CASRRNRDGPNEQYF TRBJ2-7 NA NA TRBV27
TGTGCCAGCAGCTTAGGGGGAGGAAGAAGCAATCAGCCCCAGCATTTT CASSLGGGRSNQPQHF TRBJ1-5 NA NA TRBV13
TGTGCCAGCAGCTTATCCCGGACTAGCGGGAAATACGAGCAGTACTTC CASSLSRTSGKYEQYF TRBJ2-7 TRBD2 NA TRBV7-2
TGTGCCATCAGTGTCGGAGGACAGGGTTATAATTCACCCCTCCACTTT CAISVGGQGYNSPLHF TRBJ1-6 TRBD1 few TRBV10-3
TGTGCCAGCAGCTTAGATGCGGTTAGCTCCTATAATTCACCCCTCCACTTT CASSLDAVSSYNSPLHF TRBJ1-6 NA NA TRBV7-2
TGTGCCAGTAGTACGGGACACTCCACTTCCTACGAGCAGTACTTC CASSTGHSTSYEQYF TRBJ2-7 NA NA TRBV19
TGTGCCAGCAGCTTAGGACTCCAGACCGGGGAGCTGTTTTTT CASSLGLQTGELFF TRBJ2-2 NA NA TRBV7-9
TGTGCCACCAGTGGATCAATTGGGGAGCTGTTTTTT CATSGSIGELFF TRBJ2-2 NA NA TRBV24-1
TGTGCCAGCAGGCCCGGGGAGGGAGGGTTCTACGAGCAGTACTTC CASRPGEGGFYEQYF TRBJ2-7 TRBD2 NA TRBV27
TGTGCCAGCAGCCCCTTAAAAGCGCAGTACTTC CASSPLKAQYF TRBJ2-7 NA NA TRBV7-9
TGTGCCAGCAGTGGAGGATTACAACAGGGATATGGAAACACCATATATTTT CASSGGLQQGYGNTIYF TRBJ1-3 NA NA TRBV6-1
TGTGCCAGCAGACGACAGGGGACCTACGAGCAGTACTTC CASRRQGTYEQYF TRBJ2-7 TRBD1 NA TRBV12-3/TRBV12-4
TGTGCCAGTTGGAAAGGGTCCGGAAACACCATATATTTT CASWKGSGNTIYF TRBJ1-3 NA NA TRBV19
TGTGCCAGCAGTGATAGCGGGGATAGCACAGATACGCAGTATTTT CASSDSGDSTDTQYF TRBJ2-3 TRBD2 once TRBV6-6
TGTGCCAGTAGTCCGACAGGGAGGCTCACTGAAGCTTTCTTT CASSPTGRLTEAFF TRBJ1-1 TRBD1 NA TRBV19
TGTGCCACCAGCAGAGACAGCCGCTCTGGAAACACCATATATTTT CATSRDSRSGNTIYF TRBJ1-3 NA NA TRBV15
TGTGCCATCAGTGAGGCCCGGACAGGGGATGGCTACACCTTC CAISEARTGDGYTF TRBJ1-2 TRBD1 once TRBV10-3
TGTGCCAGCAGTTACGCCGGGACAGGGTACGAGCAGTACTTC CASSYAGTGYEQYF TRBJ2-7 TRBD1 NA TRBV6-5
TGCGCCAGCACCGGGACGGGGGGTTATGGCTACACCTTC CASTGTGGYGYTF TRBJ1-2 NA NA TRBV5-1
TGTGCCAGCAGCCCCCAGGGGGGACCGAGGGGCGCCGAGCAGTACTTC CASSPQGGPRGAEQYF TRBJ2-7 NA NA TRBV7-2
TGTGCCAGCAGCGTAGAAAGCGGGAGGTTCACCGGGGAGCTGTTTTTT CASSVESGRFTGELFF TRBJ2-2 TRBD2 NA TRBV9
TGTGCCAGCAATACCGGTGGCGGGGGGGGAGATACGCAGTATTTT CASNTGGGGGDTQYF TRBJ2-3 TRBD2 NA TRBV27
TGTGCCAGCAGTTTACGTGGGACCGGCCCCCACAAGGAGCAGTTCTTC CASSLRGTGPHKEQFF TRBJ2-1 NA NA TRBV28
TGTGCCAGCAGTGCCCAAACGGTATCCAATGAGCAGTTCTTC CASSAQTVSNEQFF TRBJ2-1 NA NA TRBV2
TGTGCCACCAGCAGAGATCGACAGGGGAATGGCTACACCTTC CATSRDRQGNGYTF TRBJ1-2 TRBD1 NA TRBV15
TGTGCCAGCAGCGTAGGACTACCCACAGATACGCAGTATTTT CASSVGLPTDTQYF TRBJ2-3 NA NA TRBV9
TGTGCCAGTAGTATCCCCCTGGGGACCCAGTACTTC CASSIPLGTQYF TRBJ2-5 NA once TRBV19
TGTGCCACAAAGCGGGAGAATCCCTACGAGCAGTACTTC CATKRENPYEQYF TRBJ2-7 TRBD2 NA TRBV19
TGTGCCAGTAGCGGCTTGGGAGCCAGCGGCAACTATGGCTACACCTTC CASSGLGASGNYGYTF TRBJ1-2 NA NA TRBV19
TGTGCCAGCAGTGTACACAGGGGGGGATACGAGCAGTACTTC CASSVHRGGYEQYF TRBJ2-7 NA few TRBV27
TGTGCCAGCAGCTTTCGAGAGAGCTCCTACGAGCAGTACTTC CASSFRESSYEQYF TRBJ2-7 NA NA TRBV5-4
TGTGCCAGCAGCTTATTGGGACAAACCTACGAGCAGTACTTC CASSLLGQTYEQYF TRBJ2-7 NA NA TRBV7-9
TGTGCCAGCAGCCCAAACCAGGCGCAGGGCTACGAGCAGTACTTC CASSPNQAQGYEQYF TRBJ2-7 NA few TRBV3-1/TRBV3-2
TGTGCCAGCAGTATGACAGGGAGGGGTACGCAGTATTTT CASSMTGRGTQYF TRBJ2-3 NA NA TRBV27
TGTGCCAGCAGCTCCACCGGGACTTACTTCACCGGGGAGCTGTTTTTT CASSSTGTYFTGELFF TRBJ2-2 NA NA TRBV11-3
TGTGCCAGTAATGATCAGGGACAGCGAACTACTGGCTACACCTTC CASNDQGQRTTGYTF TRBJ1-2 TRBD1 NA TRBV19
TGTGCCAGCAGCCTCGGGGGGGGAAACACCGGGGAGCTGTTTTTT CASSLGGGNTGELFF TRBJ2-2 TRBD2 NA TRBV9
TGTGCCAGCAGCCAAGATATAGGGGGCGGCTACACCTTC CASSQDIGGGYTF TRBJ1-2 TRBD1 NA TRBV3-1/TRBV3-2
TGTGCCAGCAGTAATACCGGGACAGCAACTAATGAAAAACTGTTTTTT CASSNTGTATNEKLFF TRBJ1-4 TRBD1 few TRBV5-5
TGCGCCAGCAGCCAAGATGGATGGATGAACACTGAAGCTTTCTTT CASSQDGWMNTEAFF TRBJ1-1 NA NA TRBV4-1
TGTGCCCTTCGGACTAGCGGGAGAGACGAGCAGTACTTC CALRTSGRDEQYF TRBJ2-7 TRBD2 NA TRBV6-5
TGTGCCAGCAGCTTAGAGGCCAGGAGCCTCGAGCAGTTCTTC CASSLEARSLEQFF TRBJ2-1 NA NA TRBV7-2
TGCGCCAGCAGCCAATCAGGCGAGGGCACTGAAGCTTTCTTT CASSQSGEGTEAFF TRBJ1-1 NA NA TRBV5-1
TGTGCCAGTAGCAACGGGGAGGTCAAAAACATTCAGTACTTC CASSNGEVKNIQYF TRBJ2-4 NA NA TRBV19
TGTGCCAGCAGTCCCCGAGGTAGGGCCGTGGGCTACACCTTC CASSPRGRAVGYTF TRBJ1-2 NA NA TRBV6-5
TGTGCCAGCAGCGTAGGACACCCTAGCGGGAGTGTGATAGATACGCAGTATTTT CASSVGHPSGSVIDTQYF TRBJ2-3 TRBD2 NA TRBV11-3
TGTGCCATCAGTGAGTCTGGGGGAGGATCAAACACCGGGGAGCTGTTTTTT CAISESGGGSNTGELFF TRBJ2-2 NA NA TRBV10-3
TGTGCCAGCAGCCAAGGGGAGGGGGGCAGGTCGTATAGCAATCAGCCCCAGCATTTT CASSQGEGGRSYSNQPQHF TRBJ1-5 NA NA TRBV3-1/TRBV3-2
TGTGCCAGCAGCCGTGGGGCCTCCTACGAGCAGTACTTC CASSRGASYEQYF TRBJ2-7 NA NA TRBV3-1/TRBV3-2